A single sample gave rise to the 32 T cell receptor beta chains below, sequenced in a study of T cell responses to AZD1222 COVID-19 vaccine. The repertoire was sequenced with immunoSEQ multiplex PCR; TCRdb's copy has only in-frame clones and lacks some. The profile shows approximately 140,000 clones, about 93% of them singletons. Specimen: peripheral blood, collected on day 0 of AZD1222 vaccination. These receptors originate from an adult in good health.

The chain employs TRBV30 and TRBJ1-3, with D uncertain. The CDR3 contains 11 residues. V was pared by 8 bases and J by 3 bases, with 8 bases between. Germline lookup yields CDR1 GTSNPN and CDR2 SVGIG (reference sequence). The CDR3 protein is CAQQIGNTIYF. DNA of the CDR3: TGTGCCCAGCAAATTGGAAACACCATATATTTT.

The V gene is TRBV5-1, the J gene TRBJ1-6, with a weak D call TRBD1 (6 bases). This CDR3 is built from 15 residues. V shed 0 bases and J shed 7 bases, with 11 bases lying between them. Germline assignment: CDR1 SGHRS and CDR2 YFSETQ. The CDR3 spells CASSLGQVTNSPLHF. The CDR3 nucleotides read TGCGCCAGCAGCTTGGGACAGGTTACCAATTCACCCCTCCACTTT.

The gene calls are TRBV28 and TRBJ2-2; possible D gene TRBD2, 5 bases. V was pared by 7 bases and J by 0 bases, with 9 bases between. The CDR3 sequence is 14 residues long. Germline values: CDR1 MDHEN, CDR2 SYDVKM. Here the CDR3 DNA reads TGTGCCAGCACGGGAAGGGCGAACACCGGGGAGCTGTTTTTT. It specifies CASTGRANTGELFF.

V is TRBV19 and J is TRBJ2-2; TRBD1 matches at 10 bases. This CDR3 region has 19 residues. Germline V gene data show CDR1 as LNHDA and CDR2 as SQIVND (reference sequence). The V gene end was trimmed by 3 bases and the J gene end by 3 bases; junction bases not matched to a gene: 13. The CDR3 sequence: CASSIPGQGPMWDTGELFF. The CDR3 DNA is TGTGCCAGTAGTATTCCGGGACAGGGGCCCATGTGGGACACCGGGGAGCTGTTTTTT.

The chain is built from TRBV5-5 and TRBJ1-4, with D perhaps matching TRBD1 (5 bases). The germline V and J ends were trimmed by 0 bases and 0 bases, with 12 bases remaining between them. The V gene's germline CDR1 is SGHKS and CDR2 YYEKEE (reference sequence). The CDR3 extends over 17 amino acids. CDR3 residues: CASSLAPTGATNEKLFF. CDR3 DNA sequence: TGTGCCAGCAGCTTGGCTCCCACAGGAGCAACTAATGAAAAACTGTTTTTT.

The J gene is TRBJ1-1, the V gene TRBV30; 10 positions match TRBD1. CDR1 and CDR2 from the germline V gene are GTSNPN and SVGIG (reference sequence). The CDR3 contains 15 residues. The V gene end was trimmed by 5 bases and the J gene end by 5 bases; junction bases not matched to a gene: 11. The CDR3 nucleotides are TGTGCCTGGGGGGCTTCGACAGGGGGCTGGACTGAAGCTTTCTTT. Its translation: CAWGASTGGWTEAFF.

This rearrangement joins TRBV5-1 to TRBJ2-1, with 11 bases identical to TRBD2. The CDR3 runs to 17 residues. After removal of 7 bases from V and 8 bases from J, the junction contained 17 bases not matched to a gene. The germline V gene encodes CDR1 SGHRS and CDR2 YFSETQ. The chain's CDR3 is CASRRGTGTSGGDEQFF. CDR3 sequence (DNA): TGCGCCAGCCGACGGGGGACCGGGACTAGCGGAGGCGATGAGCAGTTCTTC.

The chain links TRBV7-9 to TRBJ1-5; D unresolved. The CDR3 is made up of 13 amino acids. Per the germline V gene, CDR1 is SEHNR and CDR2 is FQNEAQ (reference sequence). V gave up 4 bases and J gave up 9 bases, with 13 bases separating them. The CDR3 here is CASSSGPQRPQHF. DNA for the CDR3: TGTGCCAGCAGCTCCGGCCCCCAGAGGCCCCAGCATTTT.

The chain couples TRBV2 to TRBJ1-2; D uncertain. Germline CDR1 is SNHLY and CDR2 is FYNNEI. Between the trimmed V and J ends, which lost 4 bases and 1 base, there was a span of 7 bases. CDR3 length: 13 amino acids. The CDR3, as DNA: TGTGCCAGCAGTGGGGGTGTTAACTATGGCTACACCTTC. This sequence encodes CASSGGVNYGYTF.

The chain carries TRBV27 and TRBJ1-5; D is ambiguous. Trimming left V 2 bases short and J 0 bases short, with 5 bases between. The germline gives CDR1 MNHEY, CDR2 SMNVEV (reference sequence). CDR3 length: 14 amino acids. The CDR3 DNA is TGTGCCAGCAGTTTAATATATAGCAATCAGCCCCAGCATTTT. This gives the protein CASSLIYSNQPQHF.

This sequence joins TRBV18 and TRBJ1-1; D possibly corresponds to TRBD1 (5 bases). The germline V gene encodes CDR1 KGHSH and CDR2 LQKENI. V lost 3 bases, J lost 4 bases, and 12 bases lay in between. This CDR3 comprises 14 residues. Here the CDR3 DNA reads TGTGCCAGCTCACCCGGGGACGGCAGCACTGAAGCTTTCTTT. It specifies CASSPGDGSTEAFF.

This clone showed up just a few times. The genes are TRBV10-3 and TRBJ1-2, with D perhaps TRBD1 (6 bases). Per germline, CDR1 ENHRY and CDR2 SYGVKD. This CDR3 has 13 residues. Trimming pared 10 bases from V and 0 bases from J, leaving 12 bases between. The CDR3 DNA follows: TGTGCCACCACGGACAGAGCTAACTATGGCTACACCTTC. This sequence encodes CATTDRANYGYTF.

J is TRBJ2-7 and V is TRBV27; 9 nucleotides line up with TRBD2. Germline V CDR1 and CDR2: MNHEY, SMNVEV (reference sequence). The CDR3 covers 16 residues. The junction had 7 bases not matched to a gene; V was cut back by 0 bases and J by 4 bases. This CDR3 is CASSLSASGIYYEQYF. The CDR3 DNA sequence: TGTGCCAGCAGTTTATCGGCTAGCGGGATATATTACGAGCAGTACTTC.

The J gene is TRBJ2-7, the V gene TRBV5-1; D is uncertain. The CDR3 covers 12 residues. Trimming pared 2 bases from V and 4 bases from J, leaving 7 bases between. Germline CDR1 reads SGHRS; CDR2 reads YFSETQ. CDR3 sequence reads: CASSLGKYEQYF. DNA of the CDR3: TGCGCCAGCAGCTTAGGGAAGTACGAGCAGTACTTC.

The chain joins TRBV10-3 to TRBJ1-4; D is uncertain. Germline assignment: CDR1 ENHRY and CDR2 SYGVKD. Trimming took 2 bases from V and 6 from J, leaving 1 base between them. CDR3 length: 11 amino acids. CDR3 region: CAISEDEKLFF. Here the CDR3 DNA reads TGTGCCATCAGTGAGGATGAAAAACTGTTTTTT.

V usage is TRBV19 and J usage is TRBJ2-1; 8 bases align to TRBD1. Germline CDR1 is LNHDA and CDR2 is SQIVND (reference sequence). The CDR3 extends over 16 amino acids. V lost 5 bases, J lost 8 bases, and 14 bases stayed unmatched. The CDR3 region has the DNA TGTGCCAGTAGTGTCCTAGCAGGGGGCCTAGGGGATGAGCAGTTCTTC. Amino acid sequence: CASSVLAGGLGDEQFF.

Here the CDR3 reads CASSVYRGLETQYF. The CDR3 DNA is TGCGCCAGCAGCGTCTACAGGGGTTTAGAGACCCAGTACTTC. The chain employs TRBV5-1 and TRBJ2-5, with 7 bases fitting TRBD1. The CDR3 contains 14 residues. Germline CDR1 and CDR2: SGHRS and YFSETQ. V shed 4 bases and J 4 bases; nucleotides not matched to a gene: 7.

The J gene is TRBJ2-5, the V gene TRBV2; 9 bases align to TRBD1. The V segment lost 8 bases and the J segment 5 bases; nucleotides outside the gene matches: 3. CDR1 and CDR2 from the germline V gene are SNHLY and FYNNEI. This CDR3 spans 12 amino acids. As DNA, the CDR3 is TGTGCCAGCGGGACAGGGTATGAGACCCAGTACTTC. It translates to CASGTGYETQYF. The full variable domain, completed using reference TRBV2 and TRBJ2-5, is EPEVTQTPSHQVTQMGQEVILRCVPISNHLYFYWYRQILGQKVEFLVSFYNNEISEKSEIFDDQFSVERPDGSNFTLKIRSTKLEDSAMYFCASGTGYETQYFGPGTRLLVL.

The chain carries TRBV6-6 and TRBJ2-5; TRBD1 matches at 7 bases. Germline V gene lookup returns CDR1 MNHNY and CDR2 SVGAGI (reference sequence). The V gene end was trimmed by 6 bases and the J gene end by 4 bases; junction bases not matched to a gene: 8. The CDR3 extends over 14 amino acids. DNA of the CDR3: TGTGCCAGCAGAGACAGGGTTTTCCCAGAGACCCAGTACTTC. It codes for CASRDRVFPETQYF.

This clone ranks as medium-sized. The rearrangement joins TRBV28 to TRBJ2-5; a weak D match, TRBD1 (5 bases). CDR1 and CDR2 (germline): MDHEN, SYDVKM. CDR3 length: 12 amino acids. V gave up 6 bases and J gave up 7 bases, with 12 bases separating them. CDR3 protein: CASSQGFVTQYF. The DNA of the CDR3 is TGTGCCAGCAGCCAGGGTTTTGTGACCCAGTACTTC.

The chain carries TRBV7-3 and TRBJ1-1; D gene ambiguous. This CDR3 has 13 amino acids. CDR1 and CDR2 from the germline V gene are SGHTA and FQGTGA. V lost 3 bases to trimming and J lost 0 bases, with 5 bases between them. The CDR3 DNA reads as TGTGCCAGCAGCTTTTCCGTGAACACTGAAGCTTTCTTT. Protein sequence: CASSFSVNTEAFF.

The chain is built from TRBV30 and TRBJ1-2; maybe TRBD1 (6 bases). V lost 4 bases to trimming and J lost 8 bases, with 23 bases between them. The CDR3 totals 15 residues. The V gene's germline CDR1 is GTSNPN and CDR2 SVGIG (reference sequence). The CDR3 region has the DNA TGTGCCTGGACCATGTACGGGGGGCAGGGAAGAGGCTACACCTTC. Translating it yields CAWTMYGGQGRGYTF. Combining the CDR3 with reference TRBV30 and TRBJ1-2 gives the whole variable domain SQTIHQWPATLVQPVGSPLSLECTVEGTSNPNLYWYRQAAGRGLQLLFYSVGIGQISSEVPQNLSASRPQDRQFILSSKKLLLSDSGFYLCAWTMYGGQGRGYTFGSGTRLTVV.

This clone has more than one count but fewer than ten. V and J are TRBV15 and TRBJ1-1; D not certain. This CDR3 is built from 16 residues. From germline, CDR1 is LNHNV and CDR2 YYDKDF (reference sequence). Trimming pared 5 bases from V and 4 bases from J, leaving 20 bases between. The CDR3 coding sequence is TGTGCCACCAGCCGAAGACTTGATATTTCGAGCACTGAAGCTTTCTTT. Translation gives CATSRRLDISSTEAFF.

V is TRBV4-2 and J is TRBJ2-1; D gene ambiguous. With 0 bases removed from V and 9 bases from J, the gap between germline ends came to 9 bases. Germline V gives CDR1 LGHNA, CDR2 YNFKEQ. This CDR3 is built from 13 residues. The CDR3 reads CASSQDLGPEQFF. CDR3 nucleotides: TGTGCCAGCAGCCAAGATCTCGGGCCTGAGCAGTTCTTC.

This chain links TRBV7-2 with TRBJ2-2; 8 nucleotides line up with TRBD2. This CDR3 contains 16 residues. Germline V gene data show CDR1 as SGHTA and CDR2 as FQGNSA. The J segment lost 5 bases and the V segment lost 1 base, leaving 6 bases of the junction unmatched. The CDR3 nucleotides are TGTGCCAGCAGCTTAGTTGGGTTAGCGGGAACCGGGGAGCTGTTTTTT. This translates into CASSLVGLAGTGELFF.

In this sample, this clone turned up once. The chain joins TRBV5-4 to TRBJ2-1; 8 bases line up with TRBD1. CDR3 length: 16 amino acids. V gave up 0 bases and J gave up 7 bases; unmatched junction bases: 9. Germline V gene lookup returns CDR1 SGHNT and CDR2 YYREEE (reference sequence). The DNA for the CDR3 is TGTGCCAGCAGCTTGGGAGGACAGGGAAGGTCTAATGAGCAGTTCTTC. Protein product: CASSLGGQGRSNEQFF.

V gene TRBV18 combines with J gene TRBJ2-5; TRBD2 might be the D (5 bases). This CDR3 contains 15 residues. Trimming left V 2 bases short and J 5 bases short, with 15 bases between. CDR1 is KGHSH and CDR2 is LQKENI in the germline V gene. The CDR3 region is CASSPGRREGETQYF. CDR3 DNA: TGTGCCAGCTCACCAGGTCGGCGAGAGGGCGAGACCCAGTACTTC.

Regarding this clone: This specimen includes other DNA sequences encoding the same CDR3. The genes are TRBV11-2 and TRBJ1-2; no reliable D call. This CDR3 region has 11 residues. The V and J ends lost 0 bases and 7 bases respectively, with 3 bases between them. The germline V gene has CDR1 SGHAT and CDR2 FQNNGV. The CDR3 nucleotides read TGTGCCAGCAGCTTAGACGGTGGCTACACCTTC. Its protein is CASSLDGGYTF.

This clone is a singleton in its sample. The rearrangement uses TRBV12-3 or TRBV12-4 and TRBJ1-1, with unresolved D. The CDR3 covers 10 residues. The V and J ends lost 8 bases and 6 bases respectively, with 7 bases between them. DNA of the CDR3: TGTGCCAGCTCTATTGCTGAAGCTTTCTTT. Residues: CASSIAEAFF.

The chain has TRBV5-6 and TRBJ2-1; D unclear. The CDR3 runs to 12 residues. V was trimmed by 4 bases and J by 6 bases, leaving 8 bases between them. Germline V CDR1 and CDR2: SGHDT, YYEEEE. CDR3 sequence (DNA): TGTGCCAGCAGCAATTACCCCAATGAGCAGTTCTTC. This gives the protein CASSNYPNEQFF.

The rearrangement links TRBV13 to TRBJ1-1; D remains ambiguous. CDR1 PRHDT and CDR2 FYEKMQ come from the germline V gene (reference sequence). The CDR3 has 15 residues. Between the trimmed V and J ends, which lost 2 bases and 1 base, there was a span of 11 bases. CDR3 in amino acids: CASSLNNGRNTEAFF. CDR3 DNA sequence: TGTGCCAGCAGCTTAAACAACGGGAGGAACACTGAAGCTTTCTTT. Combining the CDR3 with reference TRBV13 and TRBJ1-1 gives the whole variable domain AAGVIQSPRHLIKEKRETATLKCYPIPRHDTVYWYQQGPGQDPQFLISFYEKMQSDKGSIPDRFSAQQFSDYHSELNMSSLELGDSALYFCASSLNNGRNTEAFFGQGTRLTVV.

This clone was recorded a few times. V and J are TRBV9 and TRBJ1-2, with a tentative D call TRBD1 (6 bases). The V and J ends lost 0 bases and 5 bases respectively, with 14 bases between them. The CDR3 has 15 residues. The germline V gene has CDR1 SGDLS and CDR2 YYNGEE. The CDR3 loop reads CASSVARDTSYGYTF. CDR3 DNA: TGTGCCAGCAGCGTAGCTAGGGACACCTCGTATGGCTACACCTTC.